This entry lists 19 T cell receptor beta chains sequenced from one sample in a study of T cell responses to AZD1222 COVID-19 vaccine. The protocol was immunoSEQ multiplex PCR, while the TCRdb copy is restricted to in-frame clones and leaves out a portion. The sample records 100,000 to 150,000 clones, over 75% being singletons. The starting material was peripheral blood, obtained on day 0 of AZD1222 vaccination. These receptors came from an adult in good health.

The CDR3 coding sequence is TGTGCCAGCAGGGACTACAATGAGCAGTTCTTC. It specifies CASRDYNEQFF. The chain links TRBV6-5 to TRBJ2-1; the D is unclear. Germline V CDR1 and CDR2: MNHEY, SVGAGI. Trimming took 6 bases from V and 3 from J, leaving 3 bases between them. This CDR3 contains 11 residues.

CDR3: CASSLTGGSYGYTF. CDR3 DNA sequence: TGCGCCAGCAGCTTAACAGGGGGGAGCTATGGCTACACCTTC. The chain employs TRBV5-1 and TRBJ1-2; 8 nucleotides agree with TRBD1. The CDR3 consists of 14 residues. In germline, CDR1 is SGHRS, CDR2 YFSETQ. Unmatched junction bases numbered 4, after V lost 2 bases and J lost 4 bases.

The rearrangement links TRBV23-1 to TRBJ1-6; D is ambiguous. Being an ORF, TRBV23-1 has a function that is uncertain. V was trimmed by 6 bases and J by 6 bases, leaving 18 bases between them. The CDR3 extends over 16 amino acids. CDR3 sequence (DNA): TGCGCCAGCAGACCTAACCGGACGTCCGGTAATTCACCCCTCCACTTT. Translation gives CASRPNRTSGNSPLHF.

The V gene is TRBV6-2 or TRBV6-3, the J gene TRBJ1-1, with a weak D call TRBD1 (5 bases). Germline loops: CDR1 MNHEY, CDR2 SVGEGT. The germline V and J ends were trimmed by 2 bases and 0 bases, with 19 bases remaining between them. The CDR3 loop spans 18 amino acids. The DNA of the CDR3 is TGTGCCAGCAGTTACCCCACCGGGACCATGATAGTGAACACTGAAGCTTTCTTT. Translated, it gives CASSYPTGTMIVNTEAFF.

The CDR3 bases are TGCGCCAGCAGACAGGGTGTGGATGAAAAACTGTTTTTT. Its translation: CASRQGVDEKLFF. This rearrangement joins TRBV5-1 to TRBJ1-4; TRBD1 is a possible D gene (6 bases). Germline V gene sequence: CDR1 SGHRS, CDR2 YFSETQ. The CDR3 runs 13 residues. V was shortened by 5 bases and J by 6 bases, with 11 bases between the two germline ends.

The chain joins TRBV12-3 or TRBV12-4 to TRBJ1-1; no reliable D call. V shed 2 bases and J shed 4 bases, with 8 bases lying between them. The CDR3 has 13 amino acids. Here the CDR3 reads CASSLSRVTEAFF. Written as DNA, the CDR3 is TGTGCCAGCAGTTTAAGCCGGGTCACTGAAGCTTTCTTT.

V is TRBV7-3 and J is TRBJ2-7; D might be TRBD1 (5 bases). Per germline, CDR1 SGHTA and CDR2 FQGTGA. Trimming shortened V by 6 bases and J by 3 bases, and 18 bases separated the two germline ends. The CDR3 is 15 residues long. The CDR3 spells CASSMGMAGNYEQYF. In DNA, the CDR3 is TGTGCCAGCAGTATGGGGATGGCAGGGAACTACGAGCAGTACTTC.

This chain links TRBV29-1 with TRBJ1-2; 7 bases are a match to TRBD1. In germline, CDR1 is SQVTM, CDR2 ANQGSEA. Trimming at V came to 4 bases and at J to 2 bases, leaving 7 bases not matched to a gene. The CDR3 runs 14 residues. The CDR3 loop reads CSVVQGNSNYGYTF. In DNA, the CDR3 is TGCAGCGTTGTACAGGGGAACTCAAACTATGGCTACACCTTC.

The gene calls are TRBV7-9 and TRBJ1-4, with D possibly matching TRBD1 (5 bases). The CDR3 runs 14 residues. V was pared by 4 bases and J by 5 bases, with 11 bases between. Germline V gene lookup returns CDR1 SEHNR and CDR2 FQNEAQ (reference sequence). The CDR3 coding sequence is TGTGCCAGCAGCTCTAGACAGAGCAATGAAAAACTGTTTTTT. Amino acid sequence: CASSSRQSNEKLFF.

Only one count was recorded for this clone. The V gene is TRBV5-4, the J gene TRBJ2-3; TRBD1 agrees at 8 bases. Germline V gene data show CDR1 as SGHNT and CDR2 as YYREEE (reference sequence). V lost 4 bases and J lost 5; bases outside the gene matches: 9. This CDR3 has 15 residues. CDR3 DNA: TGTGCCAGCAGCGCGACAGGGGAGAATGGAGATACGCAGTATTTT. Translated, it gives CASSATGENGDTQYF.

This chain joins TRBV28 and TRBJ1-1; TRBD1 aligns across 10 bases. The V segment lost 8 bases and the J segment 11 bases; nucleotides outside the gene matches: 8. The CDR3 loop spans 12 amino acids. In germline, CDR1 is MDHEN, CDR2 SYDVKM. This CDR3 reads CASGGQGRWAFF. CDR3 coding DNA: TGTGCCAGCGGGGGACAGGGGCGTTGGGCTTTCTTT.

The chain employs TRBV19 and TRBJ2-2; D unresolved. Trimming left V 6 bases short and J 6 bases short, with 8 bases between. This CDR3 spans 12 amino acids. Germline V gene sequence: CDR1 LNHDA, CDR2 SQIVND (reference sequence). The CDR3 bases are TGTGCCAGTAGGAACGCACCCGGGGAGCTGTTTTTT. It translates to CASRNAPGELFF.

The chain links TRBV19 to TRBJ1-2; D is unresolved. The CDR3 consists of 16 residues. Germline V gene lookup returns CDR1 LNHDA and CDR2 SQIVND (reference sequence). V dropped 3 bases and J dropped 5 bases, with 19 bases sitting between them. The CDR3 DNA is TGTGCCAGTAGTATGGATAGGGCCCCGACTTCTTATGGCTACACCTTC. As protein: CASSMDRAPTSYGYTF.

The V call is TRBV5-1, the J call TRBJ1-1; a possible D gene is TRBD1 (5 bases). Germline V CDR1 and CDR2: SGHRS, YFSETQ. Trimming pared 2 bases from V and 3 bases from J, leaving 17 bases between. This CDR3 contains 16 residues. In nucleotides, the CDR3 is TGCGCCAGCAGCTTCGTAACCGGGACGTTAGACACTGAAGCTTTCTTT. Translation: CASSFVTGTLDTEAFF. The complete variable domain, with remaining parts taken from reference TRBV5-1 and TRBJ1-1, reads KAGVTQTPRYLIKTRGQQVTLSCSPISGHRSVSWYQQTPGQGLQFLFEYFSETQRNKGNFPGRFSGRQFSNSRSEMNVSTLELGDSALYLCASSFVTGTLDTEAFFGQGTRLTVV.

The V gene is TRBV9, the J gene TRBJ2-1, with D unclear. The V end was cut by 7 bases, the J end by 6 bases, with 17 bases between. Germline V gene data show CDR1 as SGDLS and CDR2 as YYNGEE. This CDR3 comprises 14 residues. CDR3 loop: CASCGPVEFNEQFF. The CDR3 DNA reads TGTGCCAGCTGCGGCCCCGTAGAGTTCAATGAGCAGTTCTTC.

CDR3 sequence (DNA): TGTGCCAGCAGTGCCGGGACAGGGATCAATCAGCCCCAGCATTTT. As protein: CASSAGTGINQPQHF. This chain connects TRBV6-6 to TRBJ1-5; 9 nucleotides line up with TRBD1. Germline lookup yields CDR1 MNHNY and CDR2 SVGAGI (reference sequence). V was clipped by 5 bases and J by 3 bases; unmatched bases: 5. The CDR3 loop spans 15 amino acids.

The CDR3 bases are TGTGCCTGGAGTGTACTAGGATCGGGAAATCAGCCCCAGCATTTT. Protein product: CAWSVLGSGNQPQHF. V gene TRBV30 combines with J gene TRBJ1-5; no clear D gene. The CDR3 contains 15 residues. Trimming removed 0 bases at V and 4 bases at J, with 13 bases between. Looked up from germline, CDR1 is GTSNPN and CDR2 is SVGIG (reference sequence).

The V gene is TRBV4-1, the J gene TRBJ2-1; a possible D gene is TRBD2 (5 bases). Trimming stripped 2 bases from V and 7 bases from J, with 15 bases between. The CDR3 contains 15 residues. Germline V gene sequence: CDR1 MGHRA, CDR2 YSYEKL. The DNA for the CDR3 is TGCGCCAGCAGCCAACCTAGTCGCCGCGGGAATGAGCAGTTCTTC. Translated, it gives CASSQPSRRGNEQFF.

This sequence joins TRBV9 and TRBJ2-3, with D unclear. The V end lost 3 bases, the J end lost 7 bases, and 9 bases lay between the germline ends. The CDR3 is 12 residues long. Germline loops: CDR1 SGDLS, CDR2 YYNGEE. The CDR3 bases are TGTGCCAGCAGCGAGAGTAAATATACGCAGTATTTT. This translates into CASSESKYTQYF.